This T cell receptor (beta chain) was documented in a study of shared clonotypes between healthy human individuals. As for this clone: Antigen: not known.

CD45RO-negative, CCR7-selected cells formed the naive CD8 fraction, which excluded terminally differentiated effector memory CD45RA+ cells. Overall study findings and caveats: Sharing across four donors was seen in 4.5% to 6.5% of naive CD4 clonotypes.

Germline V CDR1 and CDR2: MGHRA, YSYEKL. CDR3 length equals 14 residues. V was trimmed by 5 bases and J by 1 base, leaving 8 bases between them. Some clones are missing from TCRdb's copy, which holds only in-frame ones; the method was immunoSEQ multiplex PCR. Of about 2 million clones in the sample, about 95% are singletons; the top ten hold 0.9% to 1.3%. This clonotype originated in a young man in good health. V gene TRBV4-1 combines with J gene TRBJ2-2, with D tentatively TRBD1 (6 bases). Sequencing was performed on naive CD8+ T cells sorted from blood. This chain's CDR3 is CASSWTENTGELFF. The DNA for the CDR3 is TGCGCCAGCAGCTGGACAGAGAACACCGGGGAGCTGTTTTTT.